This T cell receptor beta chain comes out of a study of blood T cell repertoires in COVID-19. On the study more broadly: Collection of acute and convalescent COVID-19 samples took place in the United States, Italy and Spain.

The repertoire was sequenced with immunoSEQ multiplex PCR; TCRdb's copy has only in-frame clones and lacks some. The sample comprises 350,000 to 400,000 clones, 75% to 90% of which are singletons, and 1% rests with the top ten. CDR3 size: 15 residues. From germline, CDR1 is LGHDT and CDR2 YNNKEL (reference sequence). V shed 0 bases and J shed 4 bases, with 11 bases lying between them. Participants came from around 25 US areas, aged about 18 to 89 years. Membership in each cohort depended on participant-reported clinical history. This TCR derives from a man aged 18 to 30 who had recovered from COVID-19. The chain is built from TRBV3-1 (or the pseudogene TRBV3-2) and TRBJ2-3; TRBD1 is a possible D gene (5 bases). The sequenced sample consisted of PBMCs or T cells enriched from blood (not recorded which). The DNA for the CDR3 is TGTGCCAGCAGCCAAGATCCGGCAGGGCCAGATACGCAGTATTTT. This sequence encodes CASSQDPAGPDTQYF.